Listed below are T cell receptor beta chains from one sample, sequenced in a study of cytomegalovirus exposure and HLA in healthy donors. The assay was immunoSEQ multiplex PCR, and TCRdb's table has in-frame clones only and misses some. The sample yields 93,000 or so clones, approximately 66% seen once. The source material was PBMCs. The receptors were gathered from a woman aged 50 to 60 in good health and CMV-seronegative. The CDR3 runs from the conserved cysteine through the conserved F or W. D genes are given only for firm matches. Rows may omit the clone size; those that give it use once, few, many or a size class.

>TRBV6-5|NA|NA|TRBJ2-3
CASSYSRGSTDTQYF
>TRBV5-1|NA|TRBD1|TRBJ1-1
CASSGIGGPEAFF
>TRBV5-1|NA|TRBD1|TRBJ1-4
CASSIAPTGSNEKLFF
>TRBV10-3|NA|NA|TRBJ1-1
CAISDIRGTEAFF
>TRBV6-1|NA|NA|TRBJ1-1
CASSENSNTEAFF
>TRBV4-1|NA|NA|TRBJ2-1
CASTEIGGVEQFF
>TRBV4-1|NA|NA|TRBJ2-5
CASSLNGETQYF
>TRBV28|NA|NA|TRBJ2-1
CASIRRSSSYNEQFF
>TRBV25-1|NA|NA|TRBJ1-1
CASSEERGGANEAFF
>TRBV19|NA|NA|TRBJ2-7
CASSMAGHSYEQYF
>TRBV7-2|NA|TRBD2|TRBJ2-5
CASSLRLAGVGETQYF
>TRBV10-2|NA|NA|TRBJ2-5
CASSELTETQYF
>TRBV2|NA|NA|TRBJ2-5
CASTPAGFRETQYF
>TRBV6-5|NA|NA|TRBJ1-2
CASNSQVGGYTF
>TRBV7-9|NA|TRBD2|TRBJ2-3
CASSWQRDHRGDTQYF
>TRBV6-1|many|TRBD1|TRBJ2-4
CASRDRGQNIQYF
>TRBV28|NA|TRBD2|TRBJ2-5
CASRGGSQETQYF
>TRBV7-8|NA|NA|TRBJ1-2
CASSPAPGAAGYTF
>TRBV14|NA|NA|TRBJ2-1
CASSQDYLFNEQFF
>TRBV18|NA|TRBD2|TRBJ2-7
CASRMGGGVTYEQYF
>TRBV30|once|NA|TRBJ2-2
CAWSRVTGELFF
>TRBV5-1|NA|TRBD2|TRBJ2-1
CASSLAYLGGGMDEQFF